Each of the 25 T cell receptor beta chains below was sequenced from the same sample in a study of shared clonotypes between healthy human individuals. The table came from immunoSEQ multiplex PCR; TCRdb's copy has only in-frame clones and leaves some out. This sample has about 2.4 million clones; 85% to 95% occur once, and the top ten carry over 0.12%. What was sequenced was naive CD4+ T cells sorted from blood. Subset described: CD45RA+ positively selected. These receptors were obtained from a man between 18 and 29 years old in good health.

The chain couples TRBV5-1 to TRBJ1-6; the match to TRBD1 covers 9 bases. V was clipped by 0 bases and J by 5 bases; unmatched bases: 3. This CDR3 spans 16 amino acids. The germline V gene encodes CDR1 SGHRS and CDR2 YFSETQ. The CDR3 protein is CASSLEGTGNNSPLHF. CDR3 coding DNA: TGCGCCAGCAGCTTGGAGGGGACAGGGAATAATTCACCCCTCCACTTT.

The chain links TRBV11-2 to TRBJ1-5; tentatively, D is TRBD1 (5 bases). The length of the CDR3 is 15 residues. Germline-derived CDR1 and CDR2 are SGHAT and FQNNGV. V was clipped by 1 base and J by 3 bases, with 10 bases between them. The CDR3 coding sequence is TGTGCCAGCAGCTTAGGACAGAGGGCCAATCAGCCCCAGCATTTT. It translates to CASSLGQRANQPQHF.

The chain couples TRBV19 to TRBJ2-7; 7 bases align to TRBD1. After removal of 7 bases from V and 7 bases from J, the junction contained 16 bases not matched to a gene. From germline, CDR1 is LNHDA and CDR2 SQIVND (reference sequence). The CDR3 is 15 residues long. CDR3 in DNA: TGTGCCAGTAAACGGCTTGTGAAGGGGGCAGAGGAGCAGTACTTC. It translates to CASKRLVKGAEEQYF. The entire variable domain, with the rest obtained from reference TRBV19 and TRBJ2-7, is as follows: DGGITQSPKYLFRKEGQNVTLSCEQNLNHDAMYWYRQDPGQGLRLIYYSQIVNDFQKGDIAEGYSVSREKKESFPLTVTSAQKNPTAFYLCASKRLVKGAEEQYFGPGTRLTVT.

On this clone itself: Other DNA variants within this sample encode the same CDR3. The chain joins TRBV5-4 to TRBJ2-7; 9 bases map to TRBD1. V was clipped by 4 bases and J by 2 bases; unmatched bases: 4. Germline CDR1 is SGHNT and CDR2 is YYREEE (reference sequence). The CDR3 runs to 14 residues. CDR3 sequence reads: CASSPGTGPYEQYF. CDR3 coding DNA: TGTGCCAGCAGCCCCGGGACAGGGCCCTACGAGCAGTACTTC.

Only one count was recorded for this clone. The genes are TRBV5-1 and TRBJ2-3, with 9 bases identical to TRBD1. The CDR3 runs 13 residues. J gave up 5 bases and V 7 bases, and 5 bases lay outside the gene matches. Germline lookup yields CDR1 SGHRS and CDR2 YFSETQ. The CDR3 DNA sequence: TGCGCCAGCCGGGGACAGGGCGGAGATACGCAGTATTTT. It codes for CASRGQGGDTQYF.

V gene TRBV7-2 combines with J gene TRBJ2-5, with 10 positions matching TRBD2. V shed 4 bases and J 9 bases; nucleotides not matched to a gene: 11. Germline lookup yields CDR1 SGHTA and CDR2 FQGNSA. The CDR3 has 15 amino acids. The CDR3 loop is CASSSRASGSEAQYF. The CDR3 DNA reads TGTGCCAGCAGCTCCAGGGCTAGCGGGAGTGAGGCCCAGTACTTC.

This clone was counted a few times. The chain has TRBV6-5 and TRBJ1-2; tentatively, D is TRBD1 (5 bases). The length of the CDR3 is 13 residues. Germline V lookup: CDR1 MNHEY, CDR2 SVGAGI. Trimming pared 5 bases from V and 5 bases from J, leaving 12 bases between. The CDR3 nucleotides read TGTGCCAGCAGTCCAGGGCGCCAGTATGGCTACACCTTC. Translated, it gives CASSPGRQYGYTF.

As for this clone: Other DNA sequences in the same sample also yield this CDR3. The rearrangement joins TRBV30 to TRBJ2-7; D might be TRBD2 (6 bases). The V end lost 2 bases, the J end lost 0 bases, and 11 bases lay between the germline ends. CDR3 length equals 14 residues. Germline-derived CDR1 and CDR2 are GTSNPN and SVGIG (reference sequence). The CDR3 sequence is CAWSRGGTSYEQYF. Here the CDR3 DNA reads TGTGCCTGGAGTAGGGGCGGGACCTCCTACGAGCAGTACTTC.

This chain links TRBV12-2 with TRBJ2-7; TRBD2 was called by the table and not checked on the DNA. TRBV12-2 is a known pseudogene. The CDR3 has 13 amino acids. For the CDR3, the DNA is TGTGCAAGTCGGTATTCCCCCTTCTACGAGCAGTACTTC. Its translation is CASRYSPFYEQYF.

The J gene is TRBJ2-7, the V gene TRBV4-3; TRBD1 matches at 7 bases. V dropped 1 base and J dropped 0; count of bases not matched to a gene: 6. The CDR3 is made up of 16 amino acids. Per germline, CDR1 LGHNA and CDR2 YSLEER. The CDR3: CASSQAGTVSSYEQYF. CDR3 bases: TGCGCCAGCAGCCAAGCAGGGACAGTAAGCTCCTACGAGCAGTACTTC.

The V gene is TRBV6-6, the J gene TRBJ2-2; D gene ambiguous. CDR1 and CDR2 from the germline V gene are MNHNY and SVGAGI (reference sequence). This CDR3 has 14 residues. V was pared by 6 bases and J by 5 bases, with 13 bases between. The CDR3, as DNA: TGTGCCAGCAGCAGAAAAGGATCAACCGGGGAGCTGTTTTTT. This gives the protein CASSRKGSTGELFF.

The V call is TRBV6-5, the J call TRBJ1-5, with D perhaps TRBD1 (6 bases). Germline CDR1 and CDR2: MNHEY and SVGAGI. This CDR3 is 14 amino acids long. V dropped 1 base and J dropped 7 bases, with 11 bases sitting between them. In nucleotides, the CDR3 is TGTGCCAGCAGTTACTTGGGGGCCAGGCAGCCCCAGCATTTT. Translated: CASSYLGARQPQHF.

This chain joins TRBV23-1 and TRBJ2-7; D could derive from TRBD1 or TRBD2 (5 bases each). TRBV23-1 is an ORF; its function is uncertain. Trimming took 4 bases from V and 4 from J, leaving 14 bases between them. The CDR3 is made up of 14 amino acids. CDR3 residues: CASSPPGSSYEQYF. The CDR3 DNA reads TGCGCCAGCAGTCCCCCAGGGAGTTCATACGAGCAGTACTTC.

V is TRBV7-8 and J is TRBJ1-6, with D perhaps matching TRBD1 (6 bases). The germline gives CDR1 SGHVS, CDR2 FQNEAQ. V lost 0 bases to trimming and J lost 5 bases, with 8 bases between them. The CDR3 is 15 residues long. In DNA form, the CDR3 reads TGTGCCAGCAGCTTAGCTCAGGGGCATAATTCACCCCTCCACTTT. Protein sequence: CASSLAQGHNSPLHF.

The chain recombines TRBV9 with TRBJ1-2; D not resolved. V lost 0 bases to trimming and J lost 4 bases, with 10 bases between them. The CDR3 consists of 14 residues. Germline assignment: CDR1 SGDLS and CDR2 YYNGEE. CDR3 bases: TGTGCCAGCAGCGTAGACTCTGGGATCTATGGCTACACCTTC. Its translation is CASSVDSGIYGYTF.

In regard to this clone: Other DNA sequences within the sample encode an identical CDR3. The chain combines TRBV28 with TRBJ2-5; D may correspond to TRBD1 or TRBD2 (6 bases each). The CDR3 totals 14 residues. Trimming shortened V by 2 bases and J by 2 bases, and 9 bases separated the two germline ends. Germline assignment: CDR1 MDHEN and CDR2 SYDVKM. CDR3 sequence (DNA): TGTGCCAGCAGTTTAGGGGGGCGGCAAGAGACCCAGTACTTC. It specifies CASSLGGRQETQYF.

CDR3 in amino acids: CASSRPLQETQYF. The CDR3 coding sequence is TGCGCCAGCAGCCGGCCCCTCCAAGAGACCCAGTACTTC. This sequence joins TRBV4-1 and TRBJ2-5; D is unclear. Between the trimmed V and J ends, which lost 4 bases and 1 base, there was a span of 7 bases. This CDR3 comprises 13 residues. Germline values: CDR1 MGHRA, CDR2 YSYEKL.

This rearrangement joins TRBV10-1 to TRBJ2-2; TRBD2 agrees at 13 bases. Germline CDR1 is WNHNN and CDR2 is SYGVQD (reference sequence). The CDR3 covers 16 residues. V lost 4 bases and J lost 3; bases outside the gene matches: 2. The CDR3 is CASSVGLAGYTGELFF. The DNA of the CDR3 is TGCGCCAGCAGTGTGGGACTAGCGGGATACACCGGGGAGCTGTTTTTT.

This chain joins TRBV7-2 and TRBJ1-2; D remains ambiguous. V dropped 4 bases and J dropped 4 bases, with 10 bases sitting between them. CDR1 SGHTA and CDR2 FQGNSA come from the germline V gene. This CDR3 has 13 amino acids. The CDR3 reads CASSYRTAYGYTF. The CDR3 DNA follows: TGTGCCAGCAGCTACCGGACGGCCTATGGCTACACCTTC.

This chain uses TRBV27 with TRBJ1-1; D gene uncertain. The V end was cut by 1 base, the J end by 0 bases, with 3 bases between. The CDR3 covers 13 residues. Germline V gives CDR1 MNHEY, CDR2 SMNVEV (reference sequence). CDR3 DNA: TGTGCCAGCAGTTTATTCATGAACACTGAAGCTTTCTTT. It encodes CASSLFMNTEAFF.

V gene TRBV9 combines with J gene TRBJ1-3, with D perhaps matching TRBD1 (5 bases). CDR1 SGDLS and CDR2 YYNGEE come from the germline V gene. This CDR3 is 17 amino acids long. V dropped 3 bases and J dropped 0 bases, with 16 bases sitting between them. CDR3 in amino acids: CASSAPGRVGSGNTIYF. The CDR3 nucleotides are TGTGCCAGCAGCGCCCCGGGGCGAGTTGGCTCTGGAAACACCATATATTTT.

CDR3 protein: CASSLDPGRPDTQYF. For the CDR3, the DNA is TGTGCCAGCAGCTTAGACCCGGGACGCCCAGATACGCAGTATTTT. V and J are TRBV7-2 and TRBJ2-3; tentatively, D is TRBD1 or TRBD2 (5 bases each). This CDR3 spans 15 amino acids. Germline values: CDR1 SGHTA, CDR2 FQGNSA. Trimming pared 1 base from V and 4 bases from J, leaving 12 bases between.

The J gene is TRBJ1-6, the V gene TRBV19; 10 bases are shared with TRBD1. V trimming: 4 bases; J trimming: 7 bases; junction bases outside the gene matches: 7. The CDR3 length is 16 residues. Germline V gene sequence: CDR1 LNHDA, CDR2 SQIVND (reference sequence). CDR3 sequence reads: CASSTPGQGKNSPLHF. The CDR3, as DNA: TGTGCCAGTAGTACGCCGGGACAGGGGAAGAATTCACCCCTCCACTTT.

This chain links TRBV5-8 with TRBJ2-3; weak D call: TRBD2 (6 bases). Germline CDR1 and CDR2: SGHTS and YDEGEE. The CDR3 covers 12 residues. Trimming cost V 5 bases and J 6 bases, with 10 bases left between them. CDR3 DNA: TGTGCCAGCAGGAGGACTACGGATACGCAGTATTTT. Translated, it gives CASRRTTDTQYF.

The chain carries TRBV7-9 and TRBJ2-1; tentatively, D is TRBD1 or TRBD2 (5 bases each). Germline lookup yields CDR1 SEHNR and CDR2 FQNEAQ (reference sequence). The V end was cut by 6 bases, the J end by 4 bases, with 16 bases between. The CDR3 has 15 residues. The CDR3 region has the DNA TGTGCCAGCAGTTCGGGACCCCAGCGATACAATGAGCAGTTCTTC. Amino acids: CASSSGPQRYNEQFF.